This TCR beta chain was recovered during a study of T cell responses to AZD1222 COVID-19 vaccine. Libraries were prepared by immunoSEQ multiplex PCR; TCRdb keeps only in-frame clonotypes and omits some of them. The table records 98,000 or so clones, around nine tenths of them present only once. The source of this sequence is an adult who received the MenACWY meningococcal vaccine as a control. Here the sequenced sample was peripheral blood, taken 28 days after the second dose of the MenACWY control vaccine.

The CDR3 DNA sequence: TGCGCCAGCAGCTTGGTGGGGGGGAATGAAAAACTGTTTTTT. This codes for CASSLVGGNEKLFF. The chain links TRBV5-1 to TRBJ1-4; D possibly corresponds to TRBD1 (5 bases). Between the trimmed V and J ends, which lost 0 bases and 5 bases, there was a span of 8 bases. The CDR3 consists of 14 residues. Germline V gene data show CDR1 as SGHRS and CDR2 as YFSETQ. The full variable domain, completed using reference TRBV5-1 and TRBJ1-4, is KAGVTQTPRYLIKTRGQQVTLSCSPISGHRSVSWYQQTPGQGLQFLFEYFSETQRNKGNFPGRFSGRQFSNSRSEMNVSTLELGDSALYLCASSLVGGNEKLFFGSGTQLSVL.